The clone carrying this TCR beta chain showed up just a few times. The antigen remains unidentified. The data stem from a study of vaccination effects on CD4 cells after COVID-19. Within the ViraFEST assay, antigen-specific CD4+ T cells underwent expansion with viral peptide pools prior to sequencing. Culture proceeded for about ten days, and CD4+ T cells were then isolated. Participants each got two BNT162b2 or mRNA-1273 vaccine doses. PBMC were cultured at roughly 2.2 million per well with 10 IU/ml IL-2 and 8 to 10 ug/ml peptides. Half of the medium was exchanged for IL-2 medium on both days 3 and 7. V gave up 0 bases and J gave up 6 bases, with 15 bases separating them. The CDR3 is made up of 15 amino acids. Germline lookup yields CDR1 SGHRS and CDR2 YFSETQ. Clones were read by immunoSEQ multiplex PCR, and TCRdb kept only the in-frame ones, dropping some. The sample lists around 16,000 clones; 70% to 80% were seen once.

This chain connects TRBV5-1 to TRBJ1-2; perhaps TRBD1 as D (5 bases). The source is a human donor who received a COVID-19 vaccine. The sample was CD4+ T cells from PBMCs cultured with HCoV-NL63 spike peptides, taken after COVID-19 vaccination. The chain's CDR3 is CASSLGRSMGDGYTF. The CDR3 DNA follows: TGCGCCAGCAGCTTGGGACGGTCAATGGGGGATGGCTACACCTTC. Variable domain in full (rest from reference TRBV5-1 and TRBJ1-2): KAGVTQTPRYLIKTRGQQVTLSCSPISGHRSVSWYQQTPGQGLQFLFEYFSETQRNKGNFPGRFSGRQFSNSRSEMNVSTLELGDSALYLCASSLGRSMGDGYTFGSGTRLTVV.